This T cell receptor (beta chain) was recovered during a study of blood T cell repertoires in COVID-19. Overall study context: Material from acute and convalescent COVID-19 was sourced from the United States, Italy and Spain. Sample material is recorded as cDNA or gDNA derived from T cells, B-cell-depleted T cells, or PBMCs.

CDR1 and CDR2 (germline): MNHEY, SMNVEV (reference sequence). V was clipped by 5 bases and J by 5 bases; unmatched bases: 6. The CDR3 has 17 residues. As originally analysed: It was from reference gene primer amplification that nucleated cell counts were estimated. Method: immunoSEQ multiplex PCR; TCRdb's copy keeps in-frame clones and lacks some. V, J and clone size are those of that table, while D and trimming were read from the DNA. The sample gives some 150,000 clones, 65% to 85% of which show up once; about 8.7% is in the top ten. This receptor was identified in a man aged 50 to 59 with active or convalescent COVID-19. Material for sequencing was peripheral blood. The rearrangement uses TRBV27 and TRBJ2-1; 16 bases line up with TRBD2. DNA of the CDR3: TGTGCCAGCAGTCCGGGACTAGCGGGAGGGGGCCACAATGAGCAGTTCTTC. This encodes CASSPGLAGGGHNEQFF.